Sequencing of this T cell receptor beta chain was carried out in a study of cytomegalovirus exposure and HLA in healthy donors. Use of 60 Vbeta and 13 Jbeta primers characterized the PCR. TCRdb's copy holds only in-frame clones and misses some; the assay was immunoSEQ multiplex PCR. The table includes 120,000 to 150,000 clones, under 90% detected once. The germline V gene has CDR1 MNHEY and CDR2 SVGAGI. The CDR3 extends over 14 amino acids. V gave up 7 bases and J gave up 9 bases; unmatched junction bases: 13. Healthy donors of bone marrow made up the group. This rearrangement joins TRBV6-5 to TRBJ1-1, with 8 bases fitting TRBD1. The TCR was taken from a boy aged 2 to 10 in good health and CMV-seronegative. The material sequenced was PBMCs. Here the CDR3 reads CASIVPNTGGQAFF. The CDR3 DNA reads as TGTGCCAGCATAGTTCCAAATACAGGGGGACAAGCTTTCTTT.